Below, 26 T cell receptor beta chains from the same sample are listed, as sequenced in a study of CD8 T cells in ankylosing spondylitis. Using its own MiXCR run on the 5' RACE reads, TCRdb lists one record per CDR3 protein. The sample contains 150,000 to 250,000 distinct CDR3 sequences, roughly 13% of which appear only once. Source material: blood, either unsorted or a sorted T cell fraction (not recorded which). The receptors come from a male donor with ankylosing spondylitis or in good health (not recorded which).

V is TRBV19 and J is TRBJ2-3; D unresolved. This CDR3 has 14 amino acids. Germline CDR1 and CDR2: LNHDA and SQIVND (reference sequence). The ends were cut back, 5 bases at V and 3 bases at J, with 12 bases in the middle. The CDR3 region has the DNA TGTGCCAGTAGTCTTCTCCTCGGGACAGATACGCAGTATTTT. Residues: CASSLLLGTDTQYF.

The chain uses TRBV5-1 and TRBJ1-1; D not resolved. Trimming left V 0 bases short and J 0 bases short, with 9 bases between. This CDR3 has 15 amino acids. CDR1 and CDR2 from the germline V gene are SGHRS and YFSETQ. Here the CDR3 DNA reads TGCGCCAGCAGCTTGGAGCCAGCCATGAACACTGAAGCTTTCTTT. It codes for CASSLEPAMNTEAFF.

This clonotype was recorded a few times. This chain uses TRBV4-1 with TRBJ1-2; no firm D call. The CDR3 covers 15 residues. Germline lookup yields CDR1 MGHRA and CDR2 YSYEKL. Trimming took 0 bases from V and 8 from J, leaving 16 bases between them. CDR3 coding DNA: TGCGCCAGCAGCCAAGATCCCCTGGGCGGTAAGGGCTACACCTTC. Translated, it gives CASSQDPLGGKGYTF.

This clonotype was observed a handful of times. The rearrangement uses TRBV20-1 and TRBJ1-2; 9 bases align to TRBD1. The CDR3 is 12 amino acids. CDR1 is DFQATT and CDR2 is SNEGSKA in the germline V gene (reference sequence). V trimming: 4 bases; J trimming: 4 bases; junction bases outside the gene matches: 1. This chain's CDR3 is CSATTGGYGYTF. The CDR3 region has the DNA TGCAGTGCTACGACAGGGGGCTATGGCTACACCTTC.

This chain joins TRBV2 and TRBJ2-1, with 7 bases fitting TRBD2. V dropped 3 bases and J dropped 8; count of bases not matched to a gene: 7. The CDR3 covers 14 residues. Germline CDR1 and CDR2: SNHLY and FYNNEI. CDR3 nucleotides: TGTGCCAGCAGTGAGGGAGGGCCGATGGATGAGCAGTTCTTC. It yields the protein CASSEGGPMDEQFF.

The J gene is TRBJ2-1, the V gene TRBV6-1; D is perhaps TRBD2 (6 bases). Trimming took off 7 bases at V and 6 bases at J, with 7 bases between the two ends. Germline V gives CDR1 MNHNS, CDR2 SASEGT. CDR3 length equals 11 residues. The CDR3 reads CASTGGNEQFF. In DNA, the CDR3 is TGTGCCAGCACCGGGGGCAATGAGCAGTTCTTC.

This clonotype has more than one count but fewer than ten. In DNA, the CDR3 is TGTGCCAGCGCGCTACTGGTGGCGGCGAAGGGCTATGGCTACACCTTC. Its translation: CASALLVAAKGYGYTF. V usage is TRBV7-9 and J usage is TRBJ1-2; D gene uncertain. Trimming removed 8 bases from V and 4 bases from J, with 23 bases in between. Germline assignment: CDR1 SEHNR and CDR2 FQNEAQ (reference sequence). This CDR3 contains 16 residues.

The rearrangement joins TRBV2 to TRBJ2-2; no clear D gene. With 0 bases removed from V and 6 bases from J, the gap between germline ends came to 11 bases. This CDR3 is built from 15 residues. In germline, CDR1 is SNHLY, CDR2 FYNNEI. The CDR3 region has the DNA TGTGCCAGCAGTGAAGCGTATGGGATCCCCGGGGAGCTGTTTTTT. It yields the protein CASSEAYGIPGELFF.

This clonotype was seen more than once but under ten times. CDR3 amino acids: CASRGDRGMNTEAFF. The CDR3 region has the DNA TGCGCCAGCAGGGGGGACAGGGGCATGAACACTGAAGCTTTCTTT. This rearrangement joins TRBV10-2 to TRBJ1-1, with 10 bases that match TRBD1. The CDR3 contains 15 residues. CDR1 is WSHSY and CDR2 is SAAADI in the germline V gene. With V trimmed by 6 bases and J by 0 bases, 4 bases remained unmatched.

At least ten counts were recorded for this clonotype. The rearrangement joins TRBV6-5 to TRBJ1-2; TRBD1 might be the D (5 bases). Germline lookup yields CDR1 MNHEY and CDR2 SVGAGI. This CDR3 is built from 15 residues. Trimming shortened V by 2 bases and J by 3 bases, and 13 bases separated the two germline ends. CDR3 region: CASSYARDGYYGYTF. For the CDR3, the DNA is TGTGCCAGCAGTTACGCCCGGGACGGTTACTATGGCTACACCTTC.

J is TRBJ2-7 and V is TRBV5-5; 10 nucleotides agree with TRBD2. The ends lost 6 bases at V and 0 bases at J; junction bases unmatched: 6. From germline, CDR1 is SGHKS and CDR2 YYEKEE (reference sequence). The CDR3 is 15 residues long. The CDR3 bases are TGTGCCAGCACCCCACTAGCGGGGTACTCCTACGAGCAGTACTTC. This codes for CASTPLAGYSYEQYF.

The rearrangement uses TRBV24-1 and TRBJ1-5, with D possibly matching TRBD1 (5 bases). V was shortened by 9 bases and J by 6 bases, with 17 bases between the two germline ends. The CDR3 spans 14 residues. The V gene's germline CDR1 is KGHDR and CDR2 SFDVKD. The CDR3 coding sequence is TGTGCCACCGAGGCCGGCAGGGACTCTCAGCCCCAGCATTTT. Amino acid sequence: CATEAGRDSQPQHF.

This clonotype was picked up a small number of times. The CDR3 DNA sequence: TGCGCCAGCAGCCAACAAAGCGGGAATTCCTACAATGAGCAGTTCTTC. Translated: CASSQQSGNSYNEQFF. The rearrangement uses TRBV4-1 and TRBJ2-1; 7 bases match TRBD2. V gave up 2 bases and J gave up 1 base; unmatched junction bases: 5. The CDR3 spans 16 residues. From germline, CDR1 is MGHRA and CDR2 YSYEKL.

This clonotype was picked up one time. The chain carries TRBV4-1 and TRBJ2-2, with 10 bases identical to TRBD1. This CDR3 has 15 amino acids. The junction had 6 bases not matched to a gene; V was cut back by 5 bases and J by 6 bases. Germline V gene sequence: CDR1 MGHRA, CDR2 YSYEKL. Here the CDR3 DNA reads TGCGCCAGCAGCAACCGGGACAGGGGTCCCGGGGAGCTGTTTTTT. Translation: CASSNRDRGPGELFF.

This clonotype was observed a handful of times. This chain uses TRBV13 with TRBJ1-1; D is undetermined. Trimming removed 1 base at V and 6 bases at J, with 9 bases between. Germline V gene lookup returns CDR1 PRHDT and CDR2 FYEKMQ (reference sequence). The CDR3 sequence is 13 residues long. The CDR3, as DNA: TGTGCCAGCAGCTTAGATGGTGGGTCTGAAGCTTTCTTT. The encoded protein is CASSLDGGSEAFF. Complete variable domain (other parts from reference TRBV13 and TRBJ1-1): AAGVIQSPRHLIKEKRETATLKCYPIPRHDTVYWYQQGPGQDPQFLISFYEKMQSDKGSIPDRFSAQQFSDYHSELNMSSLELGDSALYFCASSLDGGSEAFFGQGTRLTVV.

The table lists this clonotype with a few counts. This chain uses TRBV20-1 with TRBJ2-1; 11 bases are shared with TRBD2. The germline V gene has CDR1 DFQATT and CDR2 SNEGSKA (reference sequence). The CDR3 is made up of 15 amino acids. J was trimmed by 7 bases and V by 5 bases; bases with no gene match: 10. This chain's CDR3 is CSASPTSGTGNEQFF. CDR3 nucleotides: TGCAGTGCTTCCCCGACTAGCGGGACGGGTAATGAGCAGTTCTTC.

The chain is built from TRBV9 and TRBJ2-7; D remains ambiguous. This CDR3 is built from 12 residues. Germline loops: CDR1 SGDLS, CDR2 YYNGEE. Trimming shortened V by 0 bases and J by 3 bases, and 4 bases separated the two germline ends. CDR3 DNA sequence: TGTGCCAGCAGCGTAGCCGACTACGAGCAGTACTTC. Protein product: CASSVADYEQYF.

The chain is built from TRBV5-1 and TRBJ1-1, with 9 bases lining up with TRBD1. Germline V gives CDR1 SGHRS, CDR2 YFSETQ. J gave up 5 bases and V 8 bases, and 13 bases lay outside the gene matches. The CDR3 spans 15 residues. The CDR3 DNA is TGCGCCAGTTCAGGGGGACAGGGTGTCAATACTGAAGCTTTCTTT. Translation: CASSGGQGVNTEAFF.

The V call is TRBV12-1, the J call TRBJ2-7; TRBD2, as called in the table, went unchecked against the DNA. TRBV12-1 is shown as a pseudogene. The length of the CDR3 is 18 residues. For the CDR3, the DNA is TGTGCCAGCAGCCTGGGACTAGCGGGAGGGTCTGGGGCCTACGAGCAGTACTTC. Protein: CASSLGLAGGSGAYEQYF.

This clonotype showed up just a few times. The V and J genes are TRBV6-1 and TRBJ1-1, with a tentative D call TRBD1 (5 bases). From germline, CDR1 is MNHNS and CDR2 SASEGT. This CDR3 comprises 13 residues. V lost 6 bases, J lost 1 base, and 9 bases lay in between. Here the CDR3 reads CASRWTPNTEAFF. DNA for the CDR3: TGTGCCAGCAGGTGGACACCGAACACTGAAGCTTTCTTT.

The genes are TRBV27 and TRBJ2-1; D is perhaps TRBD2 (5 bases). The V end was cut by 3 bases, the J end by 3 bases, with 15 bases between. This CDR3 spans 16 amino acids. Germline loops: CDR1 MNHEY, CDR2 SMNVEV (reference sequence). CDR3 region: CASSFTDSLDYNEQFF. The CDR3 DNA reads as TGTGCCAGCAGTTTCACGGACTCACTTGACTACAATGAGCAGTTCTTC.

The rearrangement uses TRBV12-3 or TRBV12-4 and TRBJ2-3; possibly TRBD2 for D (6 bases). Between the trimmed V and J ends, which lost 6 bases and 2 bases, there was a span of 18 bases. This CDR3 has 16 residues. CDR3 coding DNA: TGTGCCAGCAGCCCCGCTCCGGGACTTGTCACAGATACGCAGTATTTT. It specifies CASSPAPGLVTDTQYF.

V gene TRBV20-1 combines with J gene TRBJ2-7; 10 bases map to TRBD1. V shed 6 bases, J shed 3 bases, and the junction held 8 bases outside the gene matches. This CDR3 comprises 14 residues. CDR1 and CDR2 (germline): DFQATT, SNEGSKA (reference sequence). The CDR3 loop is CSARTGGLNYEQYF. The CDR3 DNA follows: TGCAGTGCGCGGACAGGGGGGCTTAACTACGAGCAGTACTTC.

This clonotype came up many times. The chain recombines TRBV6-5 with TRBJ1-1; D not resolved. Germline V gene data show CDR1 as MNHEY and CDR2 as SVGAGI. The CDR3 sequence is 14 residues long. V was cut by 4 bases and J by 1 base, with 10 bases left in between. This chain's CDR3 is CASSLGLGNTEAFF. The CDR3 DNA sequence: TGTGCCAGCAGTTTAGGGTTGGGGAACACTGAAGCTTTCTTT.

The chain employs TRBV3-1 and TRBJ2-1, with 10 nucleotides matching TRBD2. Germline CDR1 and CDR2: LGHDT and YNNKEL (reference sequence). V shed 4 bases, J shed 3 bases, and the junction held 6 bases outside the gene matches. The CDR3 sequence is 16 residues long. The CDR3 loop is CASSLLAGELYNEQFF. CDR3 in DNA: TGTGCCAGCAGCCTTCTAGCGGGGGAACTCTACAATGAGCAGTTCTTC.

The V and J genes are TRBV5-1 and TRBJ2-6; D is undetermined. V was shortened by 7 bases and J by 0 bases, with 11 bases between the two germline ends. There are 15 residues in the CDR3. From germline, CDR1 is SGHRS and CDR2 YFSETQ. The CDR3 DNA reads TGCGCCAGCCGTCCTTGGGACTCTGGGGCCAACGTCCTGACTTTC. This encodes CASRPWDSGANVLTF.